This is a list of T cell receptor beta chains from one sample in a study of blood T cell repertoires in COVID-19. The protocol was immunoSEQ multiplex PCR, while the TCRdb copy is restricted to in-frame clones and leaves out a portion. In the table there are fewer than 300,000 clones, approximately 84% of which are singletons. Sequenced sample: peripheral blood. The receptors stem from a human donor with COVID-19, enrolled during active disease. The donor label of this sample is uncertain. Each CDR3 is given with its conserved first and last residue. The D gene is left open where the match is weak. Only some rows state a clone size, as once, few, many or a class for expanded clones.

abundance: NA
v_gene: TRBV5-1
d_gene: NA
j_gene: TRBJ2-7
CDR3aa: CASSPGLRSYEQYF
CDR3nt: TGCGCCAGCAGCCCGGGTCTTCGAAGTTACGAGCAGTACTTC

abundance: NA
v_gene: TRBV3-1/TRBV3-2
d_gene: NA
j_gene: TRBJ1-1
CDR3aa: CASSQDEGMTEAFF
CDR3nt: TGTGCCAGCAGCCAAGACGAGGGTATGACTGAAGCTTTCTTT

abundance: few
v_gene: TRBV10-3
d_gene: TRBD2
j_gene: TRBJ2-1
CDR3aa: CAISELLGLAGSKEQFF
CDR3nt: TGTGCCATCAGTGAGCTATTGGGACTAGCGGGATCCAAAGAGCAGTTCTTC

abundance: NA
v_gene: TRBV7-9
d_gene: NA
j_gene: TRBJ1-6
CDR3aa: CASSLGGSPLHF
CDR3nt: TGTGCCAGCAGCTTGGGGGGATCACCCCTCCACTTT

abundance: NA
v_gene: TRBV28
d_gene: TRBD2
j_gene: TRBJ2-7
CDR3aa: CASSLTMLAGLHEQYF
CDR3nt: TGTGCCAGCAGTTTAACGATGCTAGCGGGGCTACACGAGCAGTACTTC

abundance: NA
v_gene: TRBV7-2
d_gene: NA
j_gene: TRBJ2-7
CDR3aa: CASSSPAVSSYEQYF
CDR3nt: TGTGCCAGCAGTAGCCCGGCAGTAAGCTCCTACGAGCAGTACTTC

abundance: once
v_gene: TRBV4-1
d_gene: TRBD1
j_gene: TRBJ2-7
CDR3aa: CASSQDGQGWNEQYF
CDR3nt: TGCGCCAGCAGCCAAGACGGACAGGGTTGGAACGAGCAGTACTTC

abundance: NA
v_gene: TRBV19
d_gene: TRBD1
j_gene: TRBJ1-5
CDR3aa: CASSGTGNQPQHF
CDR3nt: TGTGCCAGTAGTGGGACAGGGAACCAGCCCCAGCATTTT

abundance: NA
v_gene: TRBV6-6
d_gene: TRBD2
j_gene: TRBJ2-1
CDR3aa: CASSPRLAGVQHNEQFF
CDR3nt: TGTGCCAGCAGTCCCCGTCTAGCGGGAGTACAGCACAATGAGCAGTTCTTC

abundance: once
v_gene: TRBV9
d_gene: TRBD2
j_gene: TRBJ2-1
CDR3aa: CASSALAGVGNEQFF
CDR3nt: TGTGCCAGCAGCGCGCTAGCGGGGGTCGGCAATGAGCAGTTCTTC

abundance: once
v_gene: TRBV5-6
d_gene: TRBD1
j_gene: TRBJ2-2
CDR3aa: CASSISGQENTGELFF
CDR3nt: TGTGCCAGCAGCATAAGTGGACAGGAGAACACCGGGGAGCTGTTTTTT

abundance: NA
v_gene: TRBV9
d_gene: TRBD2
j_gene: TRBJ2-2
CDR3aa: CASSFRPGTNQNTGELFF
CDR3nt: TGTGCCAGCAGCTTTCGTCCCGGGACTAACCAGAACACCGGGGAGCTGTTTTTT

abundance: few
v_gene: TRBV5-1
d_gene: TRBD1
j_gene: TRBJ2-7
CDR3aa: CASSLAITGGREQYF
CDR3nt: TGCGCCAGCAGCTTGGCTATTACAGGGGGCCGGGAGCAGTACTTC

abundance: NA
v_gene: TRBV11-2
d_gene: NA
j_gene: TRBJ2-5
CDR3aa: CASSLVAEGIGTQYF
CDR3nt: TGTGCCAGCAGCTTAGTAGCGGAGGGGATTGGGACCCAGTACTTC

abundance: NA
v_gene: TRBV5-1
d_gene: TRBD1
j_gene: TRBJ1-2
CDR3aa: CASSAGQGHAGYTF
CDR3nt: TGCGCCAGCAGCGCTGGACAGGGACACGCAGGCTACACCTTC

abundance: NA
v_gene: TRBV7-7
d_gene: NA
j_gene: TRBJ2-1
CDR3aa: CASSPSGAYNEQFF
CDR3nt: TGTGCTAGCAGCCCGTCCGGGGCCTACAATGAGCAGTTCTTC

abundance: NA
v_gene: TRBV27
d_gene: NA
j_gene: TRBJ2-7
CDR3aa: CASNLIPITGSYEQYF
CDR3nt: TGTGCCAGCAACCTTATCCCAATAACAGGCTCCTACGAGCAGTACTTC

abundance: NA
v_gene: TRBV5-1
d_gene: TRBD1
j_gene: TRBJ1-5
CDR3aa: CASYNRGVQPQHF
CDR3nt: TGCGCCAGCTATAACAGGGGAGTGCAGCCCCAGCATTTT

abundance: NA
v_gene: TRBV18
d_gene: NA
j_gene: TRBJ1-5
CDR3aa: CASCEPFSNQPQHF
CDR3nt: TGTGCCAGCTGCGAACCTTTTAGCAATCAGCCCCAGCATTTT

abundance: NA
v_gene: TRBV24-1
d_gene: TRBD2
j_gene: TRBJ2-1
CDR3aa: CATSTSGYNEQFF
CDR3nt: TGTGCCACCTCGACTAGCGGCTACAATGAGCAGTTCTTC

abundance: NA
v_gene: TRBV19
d_gene: NA
j_gene: TRBJ1-1
CDR3aa: CASSIQSGAGDTEAFF
CDR3nt: TGTGCCAGTAGTATCCAATCAGGGGCGGGGGACACTGAAGCTTTCTTT

abundance: NA
v_gene: TRBV2
d_gene: NA
j_gene: TRBJ2-3
CDR3aa: CASQRRASTDTQYF
CDR3nt: TGTGCCAGCCAACGGAGGGCTAGCACAGATACGCAGTATTTT

abundance: NA
v_gene: TRBV3-1/TRBV3-2
d_gene: NA
j_gene: TRBJ2-3
CDR3aa: CASEAESTDTQYF
CDR3nt: TGTGCCAGTGAGGCAGAAAGCACAGATACGCAGTATTTT

abundance: NA
v_gene: TRBV9
d_gene: NA
j_gene: TRBJ2-5
CDR3aa: CASSALRGSETQYF
CDR3nt: TGTGCCAGCAGCGCGCTCAGGGGTAGCGAGACCCAGTACTTC

abundance: NA
v_gene: TRBV2
d_gene: TRBD1
j_gene: TRBJ1-4
CDR3aa: CASRRQGAEKLFF
CDR3nt: TGTGCCAGCAGAAGACAGGGGGCTGAAAAACTGTTTTTT

abundance: NA
v_gene: TRBV14
d_gene: NA
j_gene: TRBJ2-7
CDR3aa: CASSQGRETAYEQYF
CDR3nt: TGTGCCAGCAGCCAAGGGAGAGAGACAGCCTACGAGCAGTACTTC

abundance: NA
v_gene: TRBV5-1
d_gene: NA
j_gene: TRBJ1-4
CDR3aa: CASSLAQAIDEKLFF
CDR3nt: TGCGCCAGCAGCTTGGCGCAGGCTATCGATGAAAAACTGTTTTTT

abundance: NA
v_gene: TRBV6-5
d_gene: NA
j_gene: TRBJ2-7
CDR3aa: CASSYNGLAPYEQYF
CDR3nt: TGTGCCAGCAGTTATAACGGGCTAGCCCCCTACGAGCAGTACTTC

abundance: NA
v_gene: TRBV19
d_gene: TRBD1
j_gene: TRBJ1-1
CDR3aa: CASSIDRGDVWAFF
CDR3nt: TGTGCCAGTAGTATCGACAGGGGGGACGTTTGGGCTTTCTTT

abundance: NA
v_gene: TRBV7-6
d_gene: NA
j_gene: TRBJ2-5
CDR3aa: CASSLAAQGTETQYF
CDR3nt: TGTGCCAGCAGCTTAGCGGCCCAGGGTACGGAGACCCAGTACTTC

abundance: NA
v_gene: TRBV24-1
d_gene: NA
j_gene: TRBJ2-7
CDR3aa: CATSQTGFDYEQYF
CDR3nt: TGTGCCACCAGTCAAACAGGGTTTGACTACGAGCAGTACTTC

abundance: NA
v_gene: TRBV5-1
d_gene: TRBD1
j_gene: TRBJ2-2
CDR3aa: CASRPGQLNTGELFF
CDR3nt: TGCGCCAGCAGGCCGGGACAGTTGAACACCGGGGAGCTGTTTTTT

abundance: few
v_gene: TRBV28
d_gene: NA
j_gene: TRBJ2-3
CDR3aa: CASSPNLRGGTDTQYF
CDR3nt: TGTGCCAGCAGCCCCAATTTGCGGGGTGGCACAGATACGCAGTATTTT

abundance: NA
v_gene: TRBV9
d_gene: NA
j_gene: TRBJ2-5
CDR3aa: CASSLRPGQETQYF
CDR3nt: TGTGCCAGCAGCCTGAGACCGGGACAAGAGACCCAGTACTTC

abundance: NA
v_gene: TRBV21-1
d_gene: NA
j_gene: TRBJ2-2
CDR3aa: CASRPPWGRARSPGELFF
CDR3nt: TGTGCCAGCAGACCGCCCTGGGGCAGGGCTCGCTCCCCCGGGGAGCTGTTTTTT

abundance: NA
v_gene: TRBV2
d_gene: TRBD2
j_gene: TRBJ2-3
CDR3aa: CASSGGTRADTQYF
CDR3nt: TGTGCCAGCAGTGGGGGGACTAGGGCAGATACGCAGTATTTT

abundance: NA
v_gene: TRBV7-2
d_gene: TRBD1
j_gene: TRBJ1-3
CDR3aa: CASSLQQGATNTIYF
CDR3nt: TGTGCCAGCAGCTTACAACAGGGGGCCACAAACACCATATATTTT

abundance: once
v_gene: TRBV29-1
d_gene: NA
j_gene: TRBJ2-7
CDR3aa: CSAGGQGGEQYF
CDR3nt: TGCAGCGCCGGGGGGCAGGGTGGGGAGCAGTACTTC

abundance: once
v_gene: TRBV7-9
d_gene: TRBD1
j_gene: TRBJ1-3
CDR3aa: CASSSPGGQVSGNTIYF
CDR3nt: TGTGCCAGCAGCTCCCCGGGGGGACAGGTCTCTGGAAACACCATATATTTT

abundance: NA
v_gene: TRBV28
d_gene: NA
j_gene: TRBJ1-3
CDR3aa: CASRTAISGNTIYF
CDR3nt: TGTGCCAGCAGGACAGCCATCTCTGGAAACACCATATATTTT

abundance: NA
v_gene: TRBV27
d_gene: TRBD1
j_gene: TRBJ1-4
CDR3aa: CASSLQGAGTNEKLFF
CDR3nt: TGTGCCAGCAGTTTACAGGGGGCTGGAACTAATGAAAAACTGTTTTTT

abundance: NA
v_gene: TRBV28
d_gene: NA
j_gene: TRBJ1-5
CDR3aa: CASTWSGGNQPQHF
CDR3nt: TGTGCCAGCACCTGGTCCGGGGGCAATCAGCCCCAGCATTTT

abundance: NA
v_gene: TRBV19
d_gene: TRBD1
j_gene: TRBJ1-3
CDR3aa: CASSRDRDAGNTIYF
CDR3nt: TGTGCCAGTAGCCGGGACAGGGACGCTGGAAACACCATATATTTT

abundance: NA
v_gene: TRBV19
d_gene: TRBD2
j_gene: TRBJ2-7
CDR3aa: CASSMTSGNSYEQYF
CDR3nt: TGTGCCAGTAGTATGACTAGCGGGAACTCCTACGAGCAGTACTTC

abundance: few
v_gene: TRBV5-1
d_gene: TRBD1
j_gene: TRBJ2-7
CDR3aa: CASSSGQGLGNYEQYF
CDR3nt: TGCGCCAGCAGCTCGGGACAGGGCCTTGGGAATTACGAGCAGTACTTC

abundance: NA
v_gene: TRBV5-5
d_gene: TRBD1
j_gene: TRBJ2-5
CDR3aa: CASSLRGQYQETQYF
CDR3nt: TGTGCCAGCAGCTTAAGGGGACAGTACCAAGAGACCCAGTACTTC

abundance: once
v_gene: TRBV19
d_gene: TRBD2
j_gene: TRBJ2-1
CDR3aa: CASSLNSGSSYNEQFF
CDR3nt: TGTGCCAGTAGTCTAAATAGCGGGAGCTCCTACAATGAGCAGTTCTTC

abundance: NA
v_gene: TRBV12-3/TRBV12-4
d_gene: NA
j_gene: TRBJ1-2
CDR3aa: CASSWEEHYGYTF
CDR3nt: TGTGCCAGCAGTTGGGAGGAACACTATGGCTACACCTTC

abundance: NA
v_gene: TRBV7-2
d_gene: TRBD2
j_gene: TRBJ2-7
CDR3aa: CASSLSGGGEQYF
CDR3nt: TGTGCCAGCAGCTTATCTGGCGGGGGCGAGCAGTACTTC

abundance: NA
v_gene: TRBV6-6
d_gene: NA
j_gene: TRBJ1-5
CDR3aa: CASSYSTGSSNQPQHF
CDR3nt: TGTGCCAGCAGTTACTCGACAGGTTCTAGCAATCAGCCCCAGCATTTT

abundance: NA
v_gene: TRBV5-4
d_gene: TRBD1
j_gene: TRBJ2-5
CDR3aa: CASSLDRGSQETQYF
CDR3nt: TGTGCCAGCAGCTTAGACAGGGGTTCCCAAGAGACCCAGTACTTC

abundance: once
v_gene: TRBV28
d_gene: NA
j_gene: TRBJ1-3
CDR3aa: CASSLRRGSGNTIYF
CDR3nt: TGTGCCAGCAGTTTAAGGAGGGGATCGGGAAACACCATATATTTT

abundance: NA
v_gene: TRBV3-1/TRBV3-2
d_gene: NA
j_gene: TRBJ2-2
CDR3aa: CASSLHEYTGELFF
CDR3nt: TGTGCCAGCAGCCTTCATGAGTACACCGGGGAGCTGTTTTTT

abundance: NA
v_gene: TRBV28
d_gene: TRBD2
j_gene: TRBJ2-7
CDR3aa: CASRGLVVYEQYF
CDR3nt: TGTGCCAGCAGGGGACTAGTAGTCTACGAGCAGTACTTC

abundance: NA
v_gene: TRBV4-1
d_gene: NA
j_gene: TRBJ1-5
CDR3aa: CASSQEQNNQPQHF
CDR3nt: TGCGCCAGCAGCCAAGAACAGAACAATCAGCCCCAGCATTTT